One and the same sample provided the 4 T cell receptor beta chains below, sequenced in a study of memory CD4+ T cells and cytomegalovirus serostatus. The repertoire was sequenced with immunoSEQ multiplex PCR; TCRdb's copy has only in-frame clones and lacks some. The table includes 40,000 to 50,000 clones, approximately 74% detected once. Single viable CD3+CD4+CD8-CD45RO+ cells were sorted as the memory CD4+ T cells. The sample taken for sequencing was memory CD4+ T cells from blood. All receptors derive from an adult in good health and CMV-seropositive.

The CDR3 loop is CSVEDQVGYEQYF. DNA of the CDR3: TGCAGCGTTGAAGATCAGGTCGGGTACGAGCAGTACTTC. The chain has TRBV29-1 and TRBJ2-7; D gene unclear. CDR1 SQVTM and CDR2 ANQGSEA come from the germline V gene. There are 13 residues in the CDR3. The germline V and J ends were trimmed by 0 bases and 4 bases, with 10 bases remaining between them.

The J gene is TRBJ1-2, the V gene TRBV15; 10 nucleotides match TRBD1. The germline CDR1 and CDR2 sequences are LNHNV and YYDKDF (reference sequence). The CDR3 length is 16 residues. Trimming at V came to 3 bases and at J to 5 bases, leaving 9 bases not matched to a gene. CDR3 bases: TGTGCCACCAGCAGGGGGGTGGGGACAGGGGATTATGGCTACACCTTC. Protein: CATSRGVGTGDYGYTF.

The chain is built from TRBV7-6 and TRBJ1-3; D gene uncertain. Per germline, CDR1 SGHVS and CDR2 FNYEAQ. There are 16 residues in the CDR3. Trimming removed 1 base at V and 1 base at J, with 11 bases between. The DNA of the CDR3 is TGTGCCAGCAGCTTAGGTTTGTCATCTTCTGGAAACACCATATATTTT. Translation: CASSLGLSSSGNTIYF.

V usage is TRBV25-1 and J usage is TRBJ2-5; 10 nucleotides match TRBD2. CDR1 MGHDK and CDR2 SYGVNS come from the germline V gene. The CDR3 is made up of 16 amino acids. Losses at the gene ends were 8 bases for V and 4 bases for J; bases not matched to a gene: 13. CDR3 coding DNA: TGTGCCAGCGCACCGATAGCGGGGGGCCGGGGAGAGACCCAGTACTTC. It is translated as CASAPIAGGRGETQYF.